This T cell receptor beta chain appears in the sequencing data of a study of T-cell reconstitution after alpha-beta-depleted transplantation in children. Broader study findings: One year post-transplant, T-cell counts and diversity were largely derived from T cells produced anew. Roughly two months post-transplant, alpha-beta T cells reportedly originated from several hundred graft clones that had expanded. Surviving recipient T cells and intrathymic progenitors accounted for some patients' high TCRbeta diversity at day 60.

Germline CDR1 is SGDLS and CDR2 is YYNGEE. Trimming left V 0 bases short and J 2 bases short, with 8 bases between. The CDR3 runs 14 residues. Unique molecular identifiers were used to barcode this TCRbeta library. A single record per CDR3 protein comes from TCRdb applying MiXCR to the PCR reads. The sample contains roughly 340,000 distinct CDR3 sequences, 15% to 20% of which appear only once. Comment on this clonotype: Its target is unknown.

The sequence was obtained from a male patient aged 2-9 years who had a stem cell transplant for acute lymphoblastic leukemia, so the T cells may come from the graft donor. The specimen was PBMCs, mostly from graft donor cells, collected 360 days after TCRalphabeta/CD19-depleted stem cell transplant. The chain uses TRBV9 and TRBJ2-5, with D unclear. In DNA form, the CDR3 reads TGTGCCAGCAGCGTAGGAGGATTACAAGAGACCCAGTACTTC. It yields the protein CASSVGGLQETQYF.